A single sample gave rise to the 17 T cell receptor beta chains below, sequenced in a study of shared clonotypes between healthy human individuals. CD8 cells classed as naive were CD45RO-negative and positively selected for CCR7, excluding terminally differentiated effector memory CD45RA+ cells. Data came from immunoSEQ multiplex PCR; TCRdb stores just in-frame clones and leaves some out. The sample shows about 2 million clones, about 95% of them seen only once. The specimen was naive CD8+ T cells sorted from blood. Receptor source: a man between 18 and 35 years old in good health.

Only one count was recorded for this clone. V and J are TRBV7-8 and TRBJ2-1; TRBD1 is a possible D gene (7 bases). Germline V gene sequence: CDR1 SGHVS, CDR2 FQNEAQ. CDR3 length: 15 amino acids. Trimming removed 1 base from V and 9 bases from J, with 16 bases in between. This CDR3 is CASSLGQGGDGEQFF. The CDR3 region has the DNA TGTGCCAGCAGCTTAGGACAGGGCGGGGATGGTGAGCAGTTCTTC.

CDR3 nucleotide sequence: TGTGCCAGCAGAGCCGGGACTAGCGGGATGAATGAGCAGTTCTTC. It is translated as CASRAGTSGMNEQFF. The chain combines TRBV2 with TRBJ2-1, with TRBD2 matching over 13 bases. Germline V gives CDR1 SNHLY, CDR2 FYNNEI. The CDR3 has 15 amino acids. Trimming at V came to 6 bases and at J to 7 bases, leaving 6 bases not matched to a gene.

This chain links TRBV6-5 with TRBJ1-1; tentatively, D is TRBD1 (6 bases). The CDR3 runs to 15 residues. The germline gives CDR1 MNHEY, CDR2 SVGAGI. Trimming pared 2 bases from V and 5 bases from J, leaving 15 bases between. The CDR3 here is CASSYDRGGLTEAFF. The DNA of the CDR3 is TGTGCCAGCAGTTACGATAGAGGGGGATTGACTGAAGCTTTCTTT.

The rearrangement links TRBV7-2 to TRBJ1-2; the D gene is possibly TRBD1 (5 bases). Germline CDR1 and CDR2: SGHTA and FQGNSA. This CDR3 has 17 amino acids. Trimming removed 5 bases from V and 1 base from J, with 20 bases in between. The CDR3 protein is CASSPGRLWGDNYGYTF. The CDR3 region has the DNA TGTGCCAGCAGCCCAGGGAGACTGTGGGGAGATAACTATGGCTACACCTTC.

Points on this clone: Other nucleotide sequences in the sample specify the same CDR3. This chain links TRBV5-1 with TRBJ2-1, with 8 bases lining up with TRBD1. The CDR3 has 15 residues. Trimming took 0 bases from V and 2 from J; bases not matched to a gene: 1. Germline CDR1 reads SGHRS; CDR2 reads YFSETQ. The CDR3 sequence: CASSLGQGTYNEQFF. CDR3 bases: TGCGCCAGCAGCTTGGGACAGGGGACCTACAATGAGCAGTTCTTC. The full variable domain, completed using reference TRBV5-1 and TRBJ2-1, is KAGVTQTPRYLIKTRGQQVTLSCSPISGHRSVSWYQQTPGQGLQFLFEYFSETQRNKGNFPGRFSGRQFSNSRSEMNVSTLELGDSALYLCASSLGQGTYNEQFFGPGTRLTVL.

The chain employs TRBV5-1 and TRBJ2-1, with 8 bases lining up with TRBD1. J gave up 4 bases and V 3 bases, and 9 bases lay outside the gene matches. This CDR3 is built from 16 residues. CDR1 SGHRS and CDR2 YFSETQ come from the germline V gene. The CDR3 region is CASSSAPGQVYNEQFF. CDR3 bases: TGCGCCAGCAGCTCAGCCCCGGGACAGGTATACAATGAGCAGTTCTTC.

The chain has TRBV28 and TRBJ2-2, with D maybe TRBD2 (5 bases). V lost 7 bases and J 1 base, leaving 16 bases between the germline ends. CDR3 length equals 16 residues. In germline, CDR1 is MDHEN, CDR2 SYDVKM. The CDR3 is CASIQPGVGNTGELFF. Here the CDR3 DNA reads TGTGCCAGCATTCAACCCGGGGTCGGGAACACCGGGGAGCTGTTTTTT.

The chain links TRBV7-8 to TRBJ1-1; D is possibly TRBD1 (6 bases). V was shortened by 2 bases and J by 4 bases, with 11 bases between the two germline ends. Germline V gene sequence: CDR1 SGHVS, CDR2 FQNEAQ. There are 14 residues in the CDR3. The DNA of the CDR3 is TGTGCCAGCAGCTTACAGGGGTTACTCACTGAAGCTTTCTTT. This gives the protein CASSLQGLLTEAFF.

The chain has TRBV5-1 and TRBJ1-6; D call uncertain. The CDR3 contains 14 residues. The germline V gene has CDR1 SGHRS and CDR2 YFSETQ. V gave up 10 bases and J gave up 5 bases, with 16 bases separating them. CDR3 residues: CAPPPRWNNSPLHF. The CDR3 region has the DNA TGCGCCCCCCCTCCCAGGTGGAATAATTCACCCCTCCACTTT. Full variable domain (rest looked up from reference TRBV5-1 and TRBJ1-6): KAGVTQTPRYLIKTRGQQVTLSCSPISGHRSVSWYQQTPGQGLQFLFEYFSETQRNKGNFPGRFSGRQFSNSRSEMNVSTLELGDSALYLCAPPPRWNNSPLHFGNGTRLTVT.

This rearrangement joins TRBV13 to TRBJ2-1, with D possibly called TRBD1 or TRBD2 (5 bases each). The CDR3 runs to 16 residues. From germline, CDR1 is PRHDT and CDR2 FYEKMQ (reference sequence). Trimming left V 1 base short and J 4 bases short, with 14 bases between. The chain's CDR3 is CASSLASGRLYNEQFF. The CDR3 DNA sequence: TGTGCCAGCAGCTTAGCGTCAGGGAGACTATACAATGAGCAGTTCTTC.

The V and J genes are TRBV13 and TRBJ2-2; D remains ambiguous. Germline lookup yields CDR1 PRHDT and CDR2 FYEKMQ (reference sequence). There are 16 residues in the CDR3. V shed 1 base and J shed 0 bases, with 9 bases lying between them. CDR3 sequence (DNA): TGTGCCAGCAGCTTAGTTACGGCTACGAACACCGGGGAGCTGTTTTTT. This encodes CASSLVTATNTGELFF.

J is TRBJ2-1 and V is TRBV5-1; D may be TRBD2 (5 bases). Looked up from germline, CDR1 is SGHRS and CDR2 is YFSETQ. This CDR3 region has 15 residues. V was clipped by 0 bases and J by 7 bases, with 14 bases between them. This chain's CDR3 is CASSLAGGSGNEQFF. In DNA form, the CDR3 reads TGCGCCAGCAGCTTGGCTGGCGGGTCGGGGAATGAGCAGTTCTTC.

A remark on this clone: Different DNA sequences within this sample yield the same CDR3. The V and J genes are TRBV2 and TRBJ2-2, with 9 bases matching TRBD2. The CDR3 spans 14 residues. V was clipped by 3 bases and J by 5 bases; unmatched bases: 1. Germline V lookup: CDR1 SNHLY, CDR2 FYNNEI. Here the CDR3 reads CASSEAGGTGELFF. Here the CDR3 DNA reads TGTGCCAGCAGTGAGGCGGGAGGGACCGGGGAGCTGTTTTTT.

The V and J genes are TRBV23-1 and TRBJ1-2; TRBD1 is a possible D gene (6 bases). TRBV23-1 is an open reading frame, and its role is uncertain. The CDR3 consists of 16 residues. The V end was cut by 8 bases, the J end by 4 bases, with 23 bases between. CDR3 residues: CASAFTGQPGRYGYTF. CDR3 nucleotides: TGCGCCAGCGCCTTTACGGGACAACCTGGCCGCTATGGCTACACCTTC.

This rearrangement joins TRBV2 to TRBJ1-5; D gene ambiguous. The CDR3 totals 14 residues. Germline V lookup: CDR1 SNHLY, CDR2 FYNNEI. The V end was cut by 3 bases, the J end by 4 bases, with 10 bases between. The CDR3 nucleotides are TGTGCCAGCAGTGAGGCGGGTTGGAATCAGCCCCAGCATTTT. Amino acid sequence: CASSEAGWNQPQHF.

The chain combines TRBV15 with TRBJ2-1; D may be TRBD1 (5 bases). The germline V gene encodes CDR1 LNHNV and CDR2 YYDKDF (reference sequence). This CDR3 region has 13 residues. V gave up 2 bases and J gave up 5 bases, with 7 bases separating them. The CDR3 DNA reads as TGTGCCACCAGCAGAAGGGGCAACAATGAGCAGTTCTTC. Its protein is CATSRRGNNEQFF.

The genes are TRBV19 and TRBJ2-4; D is undetermined. Trimming took off 1 base at V and 0 bases at J, with 10 bases between the two ends. Looked up from germline, CDR1 is LNHDA and CDR2 is SQIVND (reference sequence). The CDR3 extends over 16 amino acids. The CDR3 is CASSIVPGLAKNIQYF. In DNA form, the CDR3 reads TGTGCCAGTAGTATAGTTCCAGGTCTAGCCAAAAACATTCAGTACTTC. Looking up the rest from reference TRBV19 and TRBJ2-4 gives the full variable domain: DGGITQSPKYLFRKEGQNVTLSCEQNLNHDAMYWYRQDPGQGLRLIYYSQIVNDFQKGDIAEGYSVSREKKESFPLTVTSAQKNPTAFYLCASSIVPGLAKNIQYFGAGTRLSVL.